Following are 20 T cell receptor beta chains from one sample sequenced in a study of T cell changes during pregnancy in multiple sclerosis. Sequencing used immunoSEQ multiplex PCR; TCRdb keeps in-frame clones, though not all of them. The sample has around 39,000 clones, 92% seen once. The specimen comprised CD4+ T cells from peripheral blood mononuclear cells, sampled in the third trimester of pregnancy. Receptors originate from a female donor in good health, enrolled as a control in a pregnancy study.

CDR3 amino acids: CASSSYGTGGTEAFF. The CDR3 DNA sequence: TGTGCCAGCAGTTCGTACGGGACAGGGGGGACTGAAGCTTTCTTT. The rearrangement uses TRBV27 and TRBJ1-1; 11 nucleotides agree with TRBD1. Unmatched junction bases numbered 6, after V lost 4 bases and J lost 5 bases. Germline assignment: CDR1 MNHEY and CDR2 SMNVEV (reference sequence). The CDR3 sequence is 15 residues long.

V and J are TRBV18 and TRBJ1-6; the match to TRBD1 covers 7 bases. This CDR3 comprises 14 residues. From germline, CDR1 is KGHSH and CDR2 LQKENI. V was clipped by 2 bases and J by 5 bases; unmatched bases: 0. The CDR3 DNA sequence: TGTGCCAGCTCACCAGGGACAGATAATTCACCCCTCCACTTT. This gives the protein CASSPGTDNSPLHF. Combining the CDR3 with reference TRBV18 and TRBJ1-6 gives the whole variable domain NAGVMQNPRHLVRRRGQEARLRCSPMKGHSHVYWYRQLPEEGLKFMVYLQKENIIDESGMPKERFSAEFPKEGPSILRIQQVVRGDSAAYFCASSPGTDNSPLHFGNGTRLTVT.

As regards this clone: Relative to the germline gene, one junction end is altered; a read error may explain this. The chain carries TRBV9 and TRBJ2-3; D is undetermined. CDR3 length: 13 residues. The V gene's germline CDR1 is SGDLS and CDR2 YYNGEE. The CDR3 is CASSTPPGDAQYF. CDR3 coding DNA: TGTGCCAGCAGCACTCCCCCCGGAGATGCGCAGTATTTT.

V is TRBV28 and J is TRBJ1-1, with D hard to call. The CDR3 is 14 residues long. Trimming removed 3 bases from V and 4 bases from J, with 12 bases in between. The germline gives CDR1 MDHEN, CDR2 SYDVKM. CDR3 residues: CASSFPFGSTEAFF. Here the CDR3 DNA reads TGTGCCAGCAGTTTCCCGTTCGGGAGCACTGAAGCTTTCTTT.

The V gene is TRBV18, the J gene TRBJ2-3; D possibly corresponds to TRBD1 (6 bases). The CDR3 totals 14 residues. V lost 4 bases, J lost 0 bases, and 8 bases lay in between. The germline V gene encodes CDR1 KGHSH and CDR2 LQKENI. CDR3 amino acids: CASSRGPSTDTQYF. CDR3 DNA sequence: TGTGCCAGCTCACGGGGGCCGAGCACAGATACGCAGTATTTT.

DNA of the CDR3: TGTGCCAGCAGTCCTCGGGACAGGCTCCAACCACCCCTCCACTTT. Encoded protein: CASSPRDRLQPPLHF. The chain links TRBV6-5 to TRBJ1-6; 8 bases map to TRBD1. CDR1 is MNHEY and CDR2 is SVGAGI in the germline V gene. The length of the CDR3 is 15 residues. Trimming removed 5 bases from V and 11 bases from J; junction bases left unmatched: 11.

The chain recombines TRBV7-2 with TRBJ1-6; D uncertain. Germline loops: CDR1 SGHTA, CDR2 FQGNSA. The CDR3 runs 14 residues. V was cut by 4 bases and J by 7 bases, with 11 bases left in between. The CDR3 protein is CASSSQLVNSPLHF. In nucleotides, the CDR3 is TGTGCCAGCAGCTCACAGTTGGTCAATTCACCCCTCCACTTT.

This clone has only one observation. The CDR3 region has the DNA TGTGCCAGCAGCTTAGTGGAGCAGGGGACCCCCCAGAAATGTAAGTATTTT. Its translation: CASSLVEQGTPQKCKYF. The chain combines TRBV7-2 with TRBJ2-3; D is possibly TRBD1 (6 bases). Looked up from germline, CDR1 is SGHTA and CDR2 is FQGNSA. The CDR3 runs 17 residues. V was trimmed by 1 base and J by 13 bases, leaving 27 bases between them.

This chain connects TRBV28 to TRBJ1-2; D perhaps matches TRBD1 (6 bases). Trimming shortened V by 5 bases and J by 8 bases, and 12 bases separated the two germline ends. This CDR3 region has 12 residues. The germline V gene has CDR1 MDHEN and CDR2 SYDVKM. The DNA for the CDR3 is TGTGCCAGCAGTCTCCGGGACAAGGGCTACACCTTC. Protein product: CASSLRDKGYTF.

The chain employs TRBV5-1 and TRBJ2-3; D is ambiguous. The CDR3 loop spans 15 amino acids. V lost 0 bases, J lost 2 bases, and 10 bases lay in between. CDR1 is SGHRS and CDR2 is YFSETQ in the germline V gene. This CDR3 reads CASSLAQSATDTQYF. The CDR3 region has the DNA TGCGCCAGCAGCTTGGCACAGTCTGCCACAGATACGCAGTATTTT.

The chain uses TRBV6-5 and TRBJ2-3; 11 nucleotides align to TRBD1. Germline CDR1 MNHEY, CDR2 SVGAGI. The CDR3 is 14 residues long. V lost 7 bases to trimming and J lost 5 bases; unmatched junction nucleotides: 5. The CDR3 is CASTGTGGVDTQYF. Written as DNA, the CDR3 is TGTGCCAGCACCGGGACAGGGGGAGTAGATACGCAGTATTTT.

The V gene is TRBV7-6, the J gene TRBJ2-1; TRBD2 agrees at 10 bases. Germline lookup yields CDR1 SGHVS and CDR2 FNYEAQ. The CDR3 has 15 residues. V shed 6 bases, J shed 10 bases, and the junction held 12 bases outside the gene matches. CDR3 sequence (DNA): TGTGCCAGCAGTTCTCTAGCGGGGGCGCCTTGGGAGCAGTTCTTC. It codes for CASSSLAGAPWEQFF.

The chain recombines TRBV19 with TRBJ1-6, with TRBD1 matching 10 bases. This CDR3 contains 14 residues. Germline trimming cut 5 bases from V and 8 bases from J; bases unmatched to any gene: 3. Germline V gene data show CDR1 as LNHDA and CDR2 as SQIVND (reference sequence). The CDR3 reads CASSGGTGDSPLHF. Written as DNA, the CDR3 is TGTGCCAGTAGTGGGGGGACAGGGGATTCACCCCTCCACTTT.

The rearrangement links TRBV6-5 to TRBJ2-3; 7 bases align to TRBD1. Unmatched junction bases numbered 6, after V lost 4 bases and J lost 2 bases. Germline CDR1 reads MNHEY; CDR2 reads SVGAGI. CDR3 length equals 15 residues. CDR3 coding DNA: TGTGCCAGCAGTTCCTCCGGGACAGTCACAGATACGCAGTATTTT. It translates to CASSSSGTVTDTQYF.

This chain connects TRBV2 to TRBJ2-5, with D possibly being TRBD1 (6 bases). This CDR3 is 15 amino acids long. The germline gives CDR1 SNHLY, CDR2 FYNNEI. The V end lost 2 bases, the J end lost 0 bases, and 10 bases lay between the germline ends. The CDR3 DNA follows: TGTGCCAGCAGTGAATGGGCAGGGGACCAAGAGACCCAGTACTTC. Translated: CASSEWAGDQETQYF.

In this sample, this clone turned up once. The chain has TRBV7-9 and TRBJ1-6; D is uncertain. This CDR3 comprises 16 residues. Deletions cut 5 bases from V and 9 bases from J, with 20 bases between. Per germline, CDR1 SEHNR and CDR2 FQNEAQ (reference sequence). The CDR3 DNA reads TGTGCCAGCAGCCCTAGCCGACCGAGCAGGAGTTCACCCCTCCACTTT. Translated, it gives CASSPSRPSRSSPLHF.

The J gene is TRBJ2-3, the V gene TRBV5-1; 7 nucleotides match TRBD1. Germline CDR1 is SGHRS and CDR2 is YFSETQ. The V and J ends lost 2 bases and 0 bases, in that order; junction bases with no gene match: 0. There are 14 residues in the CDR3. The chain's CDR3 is CASSLQGSTDTQYF. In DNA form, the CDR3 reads TGCGCCAGCAGCTTACAGGGGAGCACAGATACGCAGTATTTT.

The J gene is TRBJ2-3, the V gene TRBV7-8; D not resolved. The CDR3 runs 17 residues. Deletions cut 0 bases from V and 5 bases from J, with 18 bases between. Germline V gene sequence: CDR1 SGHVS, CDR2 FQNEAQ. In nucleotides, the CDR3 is TGTGCCAGCAGCTTAGCGTCAGCGCCCGTCCCGGGAGATACGCAGTATTTT. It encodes CASSLASAPVPGDTQYF. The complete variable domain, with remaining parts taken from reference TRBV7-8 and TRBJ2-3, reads GAGVSQSPRYKVAKRGQDVALRCDPISGHVSLFWYQQALGQGPEFLTYFQNEAQLDKSGLPSDRFFAERPEGSVSTLKIQRTQQEDSAVYLCASSLASAPVPGDTQYFGPGTRLTVL.

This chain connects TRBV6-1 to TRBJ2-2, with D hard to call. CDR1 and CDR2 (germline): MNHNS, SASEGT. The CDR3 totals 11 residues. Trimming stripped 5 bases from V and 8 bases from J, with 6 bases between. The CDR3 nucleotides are TGTGCCAGCAGTAAGCTTGGGGAGCTGTTTTTT. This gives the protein CASSKLGELFF.

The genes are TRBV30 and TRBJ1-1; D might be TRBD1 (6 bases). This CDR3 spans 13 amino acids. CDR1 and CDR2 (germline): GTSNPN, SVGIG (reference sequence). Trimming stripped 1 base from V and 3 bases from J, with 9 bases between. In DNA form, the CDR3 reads TGTGCCTGGAGTGGACAGGTGGACACTGAAGCTTTCTTT. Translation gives CAWSGQVDTEAFF.